These T cell receptor beta chains were read from a single sample in a study of shared clonotypes between healthy human individuals. Profiled with immunoSEQ multiplex PCR; TCRdb holds only in-frame clones, not every one. Altogether approximately 620,000 clones are present, around 97% being singletons, with the ten largest covering 0.055% to 0.07%. Sequences were obtained from naive CD4+ T cells sorted from blood. These receptors all stem from a woman younger than 45 in good health. CDR3s include the opening cysteine and the closing phenylalanine or tryptophan. The D gene is left open where the match is weak. Clone size is given for some rows only: seen once, a few or many times, or a class if the clone is expanded.

size: .
V: TRBV13
J: TRBJ2-7
D: .
CDR3: CASSLHYEQYF
DNA: TGTGCCAGCAGCCTCCATTACGAGCAGTACTTC

size: .
V: TRBV7-8
J: TRBJ2-7
D: .
CDR3: CASSLAQGTSHEQYF
DNA: TGTGCCAGCAGCTTAGCGCAGGGGACCTCCCACGAGCAGTACTTC

size: once
V: TRBV5-6
J: TRBJ2-5
D: TRBD2
CDR3: CASSSRGGSGQETQYF
DNA: TGTGCCAGCAGCTCCCGGGGGGGGAGTGGGCAAGAGACCCAGTACTTC

size: .
V: TRBV6-6
J: TRBJ2-3
D: TRBD2
CDR3: CASRLRTSGSTDTQYF
DNA: TGTGCCAGCAGACTCCGGACTAGCGGGAGTACAGATACGCAGTATTTT

size: .
V: TRBV11-2
J: TRBJ2-7
D: .
CDR3: CASLFRAQSSYEQYF
DNA: TGTGCCAGCCTCTTTAGGGCCCAGAGCTCCTACGAGCAGTACTTC

size: .
V: TRBV21-1
J: TRBJ1-2
D: .
CDR3: CASSKVGGFYGYTF
DNA: TGTGCCAGCAGCAAAGTGGGGGGTTTCTATGGCTACACCTTC

size: .
V: TRBV6-5
J: TRBJ2-7
D: .
CDR3: CASILRDSTYEQYF
DNA: TGTGCCAGCATTCTGCGGGACAGTACCTACGAGCAGTACTTC

size: .
V: TRBV9
J: TRBJ2-5
D: .
CDR3: CASSAKYQETQYF
DNA: TGTGCCAGCAGCGCCAAGTACCAAGAGACCCAGTACTTC

size: .
V: TRBV11-2
J: TRBJ2-7
D: TRBD1
CDR3: CASSLEGQGSLYEQYF
DNA: TGTGCCAGCAGCTTAGAAGGACAGGGGTCCCTCTACGAGCAGTACTTC

size: .
V: TRBV2
J: TRBJ1-4
D: .
CDR3: CASSDTRLPEQLFF
DNA: TGTGCCAGCAGTGATACTCGCCTGCCGGAGCAACTGTTTTTT

size: .
V: TRBV5-1
J: TRBJ2-3
D: TRBD2
CDR3: CASKIGSSGRTDTQYF
DNA: TGCGCCAGCAAGATTGGTTCTAGCGGGAGAACAGATACGCAGTATTTT

size: .
V: TRBV14
J: TRBJ2-5
D: .
CDR3: CASSRRTAVARETQYF
DNA: TGTGCCAGCAGCCGAAGGACGGCGGTCGCGAGAGAGACCCAGTACTTC

size: .
V: TRBV28
J: TRBJ2-2
D: .
CDR3: CASSPALVGGNTGELFF
DNA: TGTGCCAGCAGTCCCGCCCTAGTCGGGGGAAACACCGGGGAGCTGTTTTTT

size: .
V: TRBV28
J: TRBJ1-1
D: .
CDR3: CASSLEGVANTEAFF
DNA: TGTGCCAGCAGTTTAGAGGGGGTAGCGAACACTGAAGCTTTCTTT

size: .
V: TRBV30
J: TRBJ2-1
D: TRBD2
CDR3: CAWAMGTSGRASYNEQFF
DNA: TGTGCCTGGGCGATGGGGACTAGCGGGAGGGCCTCCTACAATGAGCAGTTCTTC

size: .
V: TRBV5-8
J: TRBJ1-5
D: TRBD1
CDR3: CASSSGTGGFQPQHF
DNA: TGTGCCAGCAGCTCCGGGACAGGGGGATTTCAGCCCCAGCATTTT

size: .
V: TRBV6-1
J: TRBJ2-1
D: TRBD1
CDR3: CASRGTGSYNEQFF
DNA: TGTGCCAGCAGAGGGACAGGCTCCTACAATGAGCAGTTCTTC

size: .
V: TRBV5-8
J: TRBJ1-2
D: .
CDR3: CASSLARGLSGYTF
DNA: TGTGCCAGCAGCTTGGCTCGGGGGTTAAGTGGCTACACCTTC

size: .
V: TRBV28
J: TRBJ2-3
D: .
CDR3: CASSPGGGLGTDTRYF
DNA: TGTGCCAGCAGCCCCGGGGGTGGCCTCGGCACAGATACGCGGTATTTT

size: .
V: TRBV15
J: TRBJ2-7
D: .
CDR3: CATSRDQGSEQYF
DNA: TGTGCCACCAGCAGAGATCAGGGATCCGAGCAGTACTTC

size: .
V: TRBV11-2
J: TRBJ2-6
D: .
CDR3: CASSLFGTALGANVLTF
DNA: TGTGCCAGCAGCTTATTTGGGACGGCCCTCGGGGCCAACGTCCTGACTTTC

size: .
V: TRBV29-1
J: TRBJ2-7
D: .
CDR3: CSVKTGTGTYEQYF
DNA: TGCAGCGTTAAAACCGGGACGGGTACCTACGAGCAGTACTTC

size: .
V: TRBV4-2
J: TRBJ2-1
D: TRBD2
CDR3: CASSQNGLAPYNEQFF
DNA: TGTGCCAGCAGCCAAAACGGACTAGCGCCATACAATGAGCAGTTCTTC

size: .
V: TRBV6-1
J: TRBJ1-5
D: TRBD1
CDR3: CASSDRGLGNQPQHF
DNA: TGTGCCAGCAGTGACAGGGGGCTCGGCAATCAGCCCCAGCATTTT

size: .
V: TRBV28
J: TRBJ2-7
D: .
CDR3: CASSFGALEYEQYF
DNA: TGTGCCAGCAGTTTCGGGGCGTTGGAGTACGAGCAGTACTTC

size: .
V: TRBV7-9
J: TRBJ1-5
D: .
CDR3: CASSPSGGNQPQHF
DNA: TGTGCCAGCAGCCCGAGTGGGGGCAATCAGCCCCAGCATTTT

size: .
V: TRBV11-2
J: TRBJ2-7
D: TRBD2
CDR3: CASSRGTSGYEQYF
DNA: TGTGCCAGCAGCCGCGGGACTAGCGGGTACGAGCAGTACTTC

size: .
V: TRBV27
J: TRBJ2-7
D: .
CDR3: CASRSRSSVVNEQYF
DNA: TGTGCCAGCAGGTCCCGGTCTAGCGTGGTTAACGAGCAGTACTTC

size: .
V: TRBV5-1
J: TRBJ1-5
D: .
CDR3: CATVLGIDNQPQHF
DNA: TGCGCCACCGTTCTGGGAATTGACAATCAGCCCCAGCATTTT

size: .
V: TRBV7-8
J: TRBJ2-1
D: .
CDR3: CASSSGGGVSNEQFF
DNA: TGTGCCAGCAGCTCCGGGGGCGGGGTTAGCAATGAGCAGTTCTTC

size: .
V: TRBV19
J: TRBJ1-5
D: .
CDR3: CASSIRGSQPQHF
DNA: TGTGCCAGTAGTATCCGGGGGTCTCAGCCCCAGCATTTT